This passage covers 20 T cell receptor beta chains from one sample sequenced in a study of PD-L1 blockade in urothelial cancer. TCRdb's table, derived via immunoSEQ multiplex PCR, lists solely in-frame clones and lacks some. The table lists under 70,000 clones, approximately 80% of them singletons. Sample time point: pretreatment peripheral blood. Sequenced here: PBMCs, sampled around atezolizumab (anti-PD-L1) treatment. These receptors all stem from a man in his 70s with urothelial cancer.

This chain links TRBV14 with TRBJ2-7; 7 bases match TRBD2. The J segment lost 7 bases and the V segment lost 4 bases, leaving 4 bases of the junction unmatched. Germline V gives CDR1 SGHDN, CDR2 FVKESK. The CDR3 runs 12 residues. The DNA for the CDR3 is TGTGCCAGCAGCCGGTGGGGGGGTGAGCAGTACTTC. Translation gives CASSRWGGEQYF. The full variable domain, completed using reference TRBV14 and TRBJ2-7, is EAGVTQFPSHSVIEKGQTVTLRCDPISGHDNLYWYRRVMGKEIKFLLHFVKESKQDESGMPNNRFLAERTGGTYSTLKVQPAELEDSGVYFCASSRWGGEQYFGPGTRLTVT.

This chain links TRBV19 with TRBJ2-1; 9 nucleotides match TRBD2. This CDR3 has 14 residues. Germline loops: CDR1 LNHDA, CDR2 SQIVND (reference sequence). The trim removed 8 bases at V and 4 bases at J, leaving 6 bases unmatched. In nucleotides, the CDR3 is TGTGCCAGTCGACTAGCGGAGGGATACAATGAGCAGTTCTTC. It translates to CASRLAEGYNEQFF.

V usage is TRBV6-1 and J usage is TRBJ1-5; 9 bases match TRBD1. The junction had 8 bases not matched to a gene; V was cut back by 4 bases and J by 7 bases. The CDR3 spans 15 residues. Germline CDR1 MNHNS, CDR2 SASEGT. The DNA for the CDR3 is TGTGCCAGCAGTGGTACCCGGACAGGGGACCAGCCCCAGCATTTT. It yields the protein CASSGTRTGDQPQHF.

The chain recombines TRBV9 with TRBJ1-1, with D uncertain. V lost 4 bases, J lost 3 bases, and 16 bases lay in between. This CDR3 is 15 amino acids long. Germline-derived CDR1 and CDR2 are SGDLS and YYNGEE. CDR3 nucleotides: TGTGCCAGCAGCTCGACGGACGGAGGGCACACTGAAGCTTTCTTT. Translated: CASSSTDGGHTEAFF.

The rearrangement uses TRBV5-4 and TRBJ2-7; a possible D gene is TRBD2 (5 bases). This CDR3 spans 14 amino acids. Trimming took 1 base from V and 3 from J, leaving 11 bases between them. CDR1 SGHNT and CDR2 YYREEE come from the germline V gene (reference sequence). The CDR3 nucleotides are TGTGCCAGCAGCTTGAGAGGACTCAACTACGAGCAGTACTTC. Translated, it gives CASSLRGLNYEQYF.

This chain connects TRBV6-5 to TRBJ2-1; D perhaps matches TRBD1 (6 bases). V gave up 4 bases and J gave up 5 bases, with 15 bases separating them. The CDR3 covers 15 residues. Germline CDR1 is MNHEY and CDR2 is SVGAGI. The CDR3 region is CASSLTGFRNNEQFF. The DNA for the CDR3 is TGTGCCAGCAGTTTAACAGGGTTCCGGAACAATGAGCAGTTCTTC.

This chain links TRBV2 with TRBJ2-1, with D possibly TRBD2 on 6 matching bases. Trimming cost V 6 bases and J 5 bases, with 11 bases left between them. CDR1 is SNHLY, CDR2 FYNNEI, per germline. There are 13 residues in the CDR3. CDR3 protein: CASRLGGNNEQFF. In DNA form, the CDR3 reads TGTGCCAGCAGGTTGGGGGGAAACAATGAGCAGTTCTTC.

V usage is TRBV27 and J usage is TRBJ2-5; 8 bases are shared with TRBD2. This CDR3 region has 12 residues. From germline, CDR1 is MNHEY and CDR2 SMNVEV (reference sequence). Losses at the gene ends were 6 bases for V and 13 bases for J; bases not matched to a gene: 10. This CDR3 reads CASRSSGPGMYF. The CDR3, as DNA: TGTGCCAGCAGGTCTAGCGGGCCGGGAATGTACTTC.

The chain uses TRBV19 and TRBJ2-3; TRBD1 aligns across 7 bases. The V gene's germline CDR1 is LNHDA and CDR2 SQIVND (reference sequence). V shed 6 bases and J 5 bases; nucleotides not matched to a gene: 8. CDR3 size: 14 residues. This CDR3 is CASRTRTGLDTQYF. Here the CDR3 DNA reads TGTGCCAGTAGGACGAGGACAGGCCTAGATACGCAGTATTTT.

The V and J genes are TRBV5-1 and TRBJ2-3; 7 bases agree with TRBD2. With V trimmed by 4 bases and J by 8 bases, 10 bases remained unmatched. The CDR3 is made up of 14 amino acids. Germline CDR1 and CDR2: SGHRS and YFSETQ. The CDR3, as DNA: TGCGCCAGCAGCATGATAGCTAGCGGCAGTACGCAGTATTTT. Encoded protein: CASSMIASGSTQYF.

The chain couples TRBV5-4 to TRBJ2-2, with a tentative D call TRBD2 (5 bases). Trimming removed 4 bases at V and 1 base at J, with 11 bases between. The CDR3 runs to 15 residues. Germline CDR1 and CDR2: SGHNT and YYREEE (reference sequence). The CDR3 bases are TGTGCCAGCAGCGACATAGGACTGAACACCGGGGAGCTGTTTTTT. Protein sequence: CASSDIGLNTGELFF.

The rearrangement joins TRBV7-8 to TRBJ2-2; 12 bases map to TRBD2. The CDR3 spans 15 residues. J gave up 3 bases and V 7 bases, and 3 bases lay outside the gene matches. Germline values: CDR1 SGHVS, CDR2 FQNEAQ. In DNA, the CDR3 is TGTGCCAGCAAGACTAGCGGGAGCTACACCGGGGAGCTGTTTTTT. Translation: CASKTSGSYTGELFF.

The gene calls are TRBV7-3 and TRBJ2-1; the match to TRBD2 covers 8 bases. The V gene's germline CDR1 is SGHTA and CDR2 FQGTGA. V shed 5 bases and J 9 bases; nucleotides not matched to a gene: 9. The CDR3 has 14 residues. Here the CDR3 DNA reads TGTGCCAGCAGCCCCACCCCGGGGGGGACTGAGCAGTTCTTC. Its protein is CASSPTPGGTEQFF.

At least ten counts were recorded for this clone. The chain employs TRBV9 and TRBJ2-1; 7 nucleotides agree with TRBD2. The germline gives CDR1 SGDLS, CDR2 YYNGEE. The J segment lost 0 bases and the V segment lost 3 bases, leaving 3 bases of the junction unmatched. The CDR3 is 15 residues long. Here the CDR3 DNA reads TGTGCCAGCAGCGCTAGCGGAGTCTCCTACAATGAGCAGTTCTTC. Its protein is CASSASGVSYNEQFF.

The rearrangement joins TRBV18 to TRBJ1-4, with D uncertain. The CDR3 totals 14 residues. Germline V gene lookup returns CDR1 KGHSH and CDR2 LQKENI. Deletions cut 4 bases from V and 0 bases from J, with 6 bases between. CDR3 region: CASSLSSTNEKLFF. CDR3 coding DNA: TGTGCCAGCTCACTGTCATCAACTAATGAAAAACTGTTTTTT.

V gene TRBV4-3 combines with J gene TRBJ1-2; D gene ambiguous. V gave up 0 bases and J gave up 3 bases, with 8 bases separating them. In germline, CDR1 is LGHNA, CDR2 YSLEER. CDR3 length: 14 amino acids. The chain's CDR3 is CASSQDRGYYGYTF. CDR3 nucleotides: TGCGCCAGCAGCCAAGATCGAGGGTACTATGGCTACACCTTC.

The chain recombines TRBV2 with TRBJ1-1; D gene unclear. The V gene's germline CDR1 is SNHLY and CDR2 FYNNEI. V lost 6 bases to trimming and J lost 4 bases, with 12 bases between them. The CDR3 totals 13 residues. For the CDR3, the DNA is TGTGCCAGCAGGGAGAGACGGCTCACTGAAGCTTTCTTT. Protein product: CASRERRLTEAFF.

This chain joins TRBV4-2 and TRBJ1-2, with D possibly TRBD1 on 5 matching bases. The CDR3 spans 16 residues. Between the trimmed V and J ends, which lost 4 bases and 0 bases, there was a span of 15 bases. Germline values: CDR1 LGHNA, CDR2 YNFKEQ. This chain's CDR3 is CASSLSPQEANYGYTF. CDR3 in DNA: TGTGCCAGCAGCCTCTCCCCACAGGAAGCTAACTATGGCTACACCTTC.

This chain connects TRBV29-1 to TRBJ2-3; 11 nucleotides match TRBD2. This CDR3 has 15 residues. V lost 5 bases and J lost 1; bases outside the gene matches: 5. Germline CDR1 reads SQVTM; CDR2 reads ANQGSEA. CDR3: CSVQTSGSGTDTQYF. In DNA form, the CDR3 reads TGCAGCGTTCAAACTAGCGGGAGTGGCACAGATACGCAGTATTTT.

This sequence joins TRBV19 and TRBJ1-2; D uncertain. The CDR3 loop spans 15 amino acids. The ends were cut back, 5 bases at V and 2 bases at J, with 15 bases in the middle. Germline V CDR1 and CDR2: LNHDA, SQIVND (reference sequence). The CDR3 spells CASSHRGEKNYGYTF. In nucleotides, the CDR3 is TGTGCCAGTAGTCATCGGGGAGAAAAGAACTATGGCTACACCTTC.